These 21 T cell receptor beta chains came from one sample sequenced in a study of CXCR3-negative and CXCR3-positive naive CD8 T cells. Study-wide results and caveats: TRB CDR3 hydrophobicity was greater in CXCR3-positive naive cells than in CXCR3-negative naive cells.

No antigen has been identified for these receptors. Libraries were UMI-labeled 5' RACE TRB cDNA. TCRdb derives one entry per CDR3 protein from the 5' RACE reads, leaving out DNA. The repertoire table contains tens of thousands of distinct CDR3 sequences. Specimen: naive CXCR3+ CD8+ T cells from blood. The subset was: CD45RO-CCR7+CD27+CD95- naive CD8+ T cells expressing CXCR3 (TNR3+). The receptors stem from a human donor in good health. Some clones in this sample may be carry-over from other donors' samples.

This chain's CDR3 is CASSDSVSGAGEQFF. The V gene is TRBV6-4, the J gene TRBJ2-1; the TRBD1 assignment by TCRdb is unverifiable without DNA. Looked up from germline, CDR1 is MRHNA and CDR2 is SNTAGT. This CDR3 contains 15 residues.

J is TRBJ1-6 and V is TRBV27. The CDR3 loop spans 14 amino acids. From germline, CDR1 is MNHEY and CDR2 SMNVEV (reference sequence). CDR3 in amino acids: CASGTESYNSPLHF.

This sequence joins TRBV28 and TRBJ2-1; there is no DNA to check the TCRdb D call of TRBD2. Germline V gives CDR1 MDHEN, CDR2 SYDVKM. The CDR3 is made up of 16 amino acids. This CDR3 reads CASRPAPGTSTGEQFF. Supplemented by reference TRBV28 and TRBJ2-1, the full variable domain reads DVKVTQSSRYLVKRTGEKVFLECVQDMDHENMFWYRQDPGLGLRLIYFSYDVKMKEKGDIPEGYSVSREKKERFSLILESASTNQTSMYLCASRPAPGTSTGEQFFGPGTRLTVL.

The chain couples TRBV20-1 to TRBJ2-7; TCRdb designates TRBD2, a call that cannot be tested without DNA. This CDR3 comprises 14 residues. Germline-derived CDR1 and CDR2 are DFQATT and SNEGSKA (reference sequence). CDR3 protein: CSASEGPISYEQYF.

This chain joins TRBV13 and TRBJ2-7; TCRdb reports TRBD1, a call that lacks DNA to check it against. The CDR3 is 15 amino acids. The germline V gene encodes CDR1 PRHDT and CDR2 FYEKMQ (reference sequence). CDR3 loop: CASSLAGGSSYEQYF.

This CDR3 reads CASSPDPRTYEQYF. V usage is TRBV7-6 and J usage is TRBJ2-7; TCRdb lists TRBD2, though no DNA is available to test this call. CDR3 length: 14 amino acids. The germline V gene has CDR1 SGHVS and CDR2 FNYEAQ.

V gene TRBV14 combines with J gene TRBJ2-7. Germline V gene sequence: CDR1 SGHDN, CDR2 FVKESK. This CDR3 comprises 12 residues. The CDR3 spells CASSQYHTEQYF.

The chain uses TRBV4-1 and TRBJ2-2; TCRdb's D gene call, TRBD1, goes unchecked for lack of DNA. Germline CDR1 is MGHRA and CDR2 is YSYEKL. The length of the CDR3 is 17 residues. Here the CDR3 reads CASSQEGTGYYTGELFF.

V gene TRBV9 combines with J gene TRBJ2-3; the D call of TRBD2 rests on TCRdb alone, since no DNA is present to check it. CDR1 SGDLS and CDR2 YYNGEE come from the germline V gene. This CDR3 has 15 amino acids. CDR3 sequence reads: CASSTGTSGPVAQYF.

The chain combines TRBV7-9 with TRBJ2-3; the TRBD1 assignment by TCRdb is unverifiable without DNA. Germline lookup yields CDR1 SEHNR and CDR2 FQNEAQ (reference sequence). CDR3 length: 14 amino acids. CDR3 in amino acids: CASSLSGPPDTQYF.

The chain couples TRBV14 to TRBJ2-7. The CDR3 loop spans 13 amino acids. Germline CDR1 and CDR2: SGHDN and FVKESK. CDR3 amino acids: CASSHDLSYEQYF.

The rearrangement uses TRBV6-4 and TRBJ2-1; the D call from TCRdb, TRBD2, cannot be confirmed without DNA. The CDR3 runs to 11 residues. Germline loops: CDR1 MRHNA, CDR2 SNTAGT. The CDR3: CASSQAGEQFF.

The chain employs TRBV7-9 and TRBJ1-1; TCRdb gives TRBD1 as the D gene, but with no DNA this cannot be confirmed. CDR1 is SEHNR and CDR2 is FQNEAQ in the germline V gene (reference sequence). This CDR3 has 16 amino acids. The CDR3: CASSLPAGWVNTEAFF.

V is TRBV28 and J is TRBJ2-7; as DNA is missing, the TRBD1 call by TCRdb cannot be tested. The CDR3 is 15 amino acids. Germline V gene data show CDR1 as MDHEN and CDR2 as SYDVKM. The CDR3: CASSLLGTGSYEQYF.

The chain couples TRBV3-1 to TRBJ2-5; TCRdb outputs TRBD2, but without DNA this stays unchecked. This CDR3 comprises 16 residues. Per the germline V gene, CDR1 is LGHDT and CDR2 is YNNKEL (reference sequence). CDR3 amino acids: CASSQDRSGGAETQYF.

The V call is TRBV5-1, the J call TRBJ1-2; TCRdb outputs TRBD1, but without DNA this stays unchecked. CDR3 size: 15 residues. In germline, CDR1 is SGHRS, CDR2 YFSETQ. This CDR3 is CASRQGTERSYGYTF.

V gene TRBV7-8 combines with J gene TRBJ2-1; the D call from TCRdb, TRBD1, cannot be confirmed without DNA. The germline V gene has CDR1 SGHVS and CDR2 FQNEAQ. The CDR3 totals 12 residues. The CDR3 reads CASSRGDNEQFF.

The chain joins TRBV28 to TRBJ2-1. Germline values: CDR1 MDHEN, CDR2 SYDVKM. The CDR3 consists of 15 residues. The CDR3 loop is CASSLSSGTHNEQLF.

V and J are TRBV7-3 and TRBJ2-5. Germline CDR1 and CDR2: SGHTA and FQGTGA. There are 13 residues in the CDR3. The CDR3: CASSPMYQETQYF. Full variable domain (outside the CDR3, taken from reference TRBV7-3 and TRBJ2-5): GAGVSQTPSNKVTEKGKYVELRCDPISGHTALYWYRQSLGQGPEFLIYFQGTGAADDSGLPNDRFFAVRPEGSVSTLKIQRTERGDSAVYLCASSPMYQETQYFGPGTRLLVL.

This rearrangement joins TRBV5-1 to TRBJ2-1. This CDR3 is 13 amino acids long. CDR1 and CDR2 (germline): SGHRS, YFSETQ. CDR3 in amino acids: CASSFYLDNEQFF.

The V gene is TRBV4-1, the J gene TRBJ2-1. Looked up from germline, CDR1 is MGHRA and CDR2 is YSYEKL. This CDR3 is built from 14 residues. The chain's CDR3 is CASSQDQSTNEQFF.